The 15 T cell receptor beta chains below were found in one sample sequenced in a study of T-cell memory formation after mild COVID-19. Using its own MiXCR run on the 5' RACE reads, TCRdb lists one record per CDR3 protein. The data contain hundreds of thousands of distinct CDR3 sequences, about a sixth of them singletons. Sequencing was done on a sample of PBMCs or a T cell subset sorted from them (not recorded which). All receptors derive from a man younger than 35 who had mild COVID-19 (a few samples of this study predate the infection). Cell type and time point are not known.

This clonotype was seen many times. The rearrangement uses TRBV2 and TRBJ1-2, with D unclear. This CDR3 is built from 13 residues. Trimming stripped 1 base from V and 3 bases from J, with 6 bases between. CDR1 is SNHLY and CDR2 is FYNNEI in the germline V gene. The CDR3 region is CASSEGRDYGYTF. The CDR3 nucleotides read TGTGCCAGCAGTGAAGGAAGGGACTATGGCTACACCTTC.

This clonotype was seen a handful of times. The J gene is TRBJ1-3, the V gene TRBV12-3 or TRBV12-4; no reliable D call. This CDR3 has 13 residues. V dropped 6 bases and J dropped 4 bases, with 10 bases sitting between them. CDR3 DNA: TGTGCCAGCAGGGGCCAGTCGGGAAACACCATATATTTT. It encodes CASRGQSGNTIYF.

This clonotype was detected only a few times. The chain is built from TRBV7-9 and TRBJ2-6; no definite D call. The CDR3 is 16 residues long. V was shortened by 1 base and J by 0 bases, with 7 bases between the two germline ends. Germline loops: CDR1 SEHNR, CDR2 FQNEAQ (reference sequence). CDR3 sequence: CASSLGDSSGANVLTF. The CDR3 bases are TGTGCCAGCAGCTTAGGAGATAGCTCTGGGGCCAACGTCCTGACTTTC.

In its sample, this clonotype was seen many times. The rearrangement joins TRBV25-1 to TRBJ1-1; 10 bases match TRBD1. CDR3 length equals 15 residues. Per germline, CDR1 MGHDK and CDR2 SYGVNS. V was clipped by 4 bases and J by 4 bases; unmatched bases: 6. The chain's CDR3 is CASSGQGAWGTEAFF. Written as DNA, the CDR3 is TGTGCCAGCAGTGGACAGGGGGCTTGGGGCACTGAAGCTTTCTTT.

The V gene is TRBV6-2 or TRBV6-3, the J gene TRBJ2-5; 11 bases line up with TRBD2. Per germline, CDR1 MNHEY and CDR2 SVGEGT. J lost 1 base, V lost 6 bases, and 7 bases had no gene match. This CDR3 spans 16 amino acids. Here the CDR3 reads CASRTLAGGRQETQYF. CDR3 nucleotide sequence: TGTGCCAGCAGAACGCTAGCGGGGGGCCGCCAAGAGACCCAGTACTTC.

The table lists this clonotype with a few counts. The rearrangement joins TRBV20-1 to TRBJ1-5; D is uncertain. V was pared by 0 bases and J by 11 bases, with 17 bases between. CDR1 and CDR2 (germline): DFQATT, SNEGSKA (reference sequence). This CDR3 spans 14 amino acids. The chain's CDR3 is CSAREENLSPAQHF. The DNA for the CDR3 is TGCAGTGCTAGAGAGGAGAATCTCTCACCAGCCCAGCATTTT.

This clonotype has more than one count but fewer than ten. The chain carries TRBV2 and TRBJ2-1; TRBD2 matches 8 bases. V was pared by 8 bases and J by 10 bases, with 13 bases of the junction left unmatched. The CDR3 runs to 14 residues. The germline gives CDR1 SNHLY, CDR2 FYNNEI. CDR3 nucleotide sequence: TGTGCCAGCGCGCGGGGGACTAGGATAACCGAGCAGTTCTTC. Encoded protein: CASARGTRITEQFF.

In its sample, this clonotype was seen a few times. The V and J genes are TRBV4-2 and TRBJ2-7, with a tentative D call TRBD1 (5 bases). V was trimmed by 4 bases and J by 6 bases, leaving 13 bases between them. In germline, CDR1 is LGHNA, CDR2 YNFKEQ. The CDR3 totals 13 residues. The CDR3 DNA reads as TGTGCCAGCAGCCGCGAGGTAGGGGTCGAGCAGTACTTC. Translated: CASSREVGVEQYF.

The chain carries TRBV25-1 and TRBJ1-4; no clear D gene. Germline CDR1 MGHDK, CDR2 SYGVNS. V gave up 0 bases and J gave up 7 bases, with 6 bases separating them. This CDR3 has 13 amino acids. In DNA, the CDR3 is TGTGCCAGCAGTGAATATCAGAGTGAAAAACTGTTTTTT. Its protein product is CASSEYQSEKLFF.

This chain joins TRBV12-3 or TRBV12-4 and TRBJ2-7; 8 nucleotides align to TRBD1. The CDR3 is 18 amino acids. V shed 6 bases, J shed 2 bases, and the junction held 18 bases outside the gene matches. CDR3 protein: CASRFRPWGQDATYEQYF. CDR3 nucleotides: TGTGCCAGCAGGTTTAGGCCTTGGGGACAGGACGCCACCTACGAGCAGTACTTC.

The rearrangement uses TRBV11-3 and TRBJ2-1, with D perhaps TRBD1 (6 bases). The CDR3 has 13 residues. From germline, CDR1 is SGHNT and CDR2 YENEEA. The V and J ends lost 1 base and 14 bases respectively, with 15 bases between them. Here the CDR3 reads CASSLAPQGRKFF. Here the CDR3 DNA reads TGTGCCAGCAGCTTAGCCCCACAGGGACGTAAGTTCTTC.

J is TRBJ2-5 and V is TRBV6-5; 8 bases line up with TRBD2. The V and J ends lost 3 bases and 6 bases, in that order; junction bases with no gene match: 9. The CDR3 sequence is 15 residues long. From germline, CDR1 is MNHEY and CDR2 SVGAGI. The CDR3 DNA is TGTGCCAGCAGTTATTCACCGGGACTAGGGCAGACCCAGTACTTC. Amino acids: CASSYSPGLGQTQYF.

This clonotype came up a few times. CDR3 DNA: TGTGCCTGGAACAGACTAGCGGGGGCCATCAATGAGCAGTTCTTC. Translating it yields CAWNRLAGAINEQFF. This chain connects TRBV30 to TRBJ2-1, with TRBD2 identical over 12 bases. J lost 6 bases, V lost 4 bases, and 7 bases had no gene match. The CDR3 extends over 15 amino acids. The germline gives CDR1 GTSNPN, CDR2 SVGIG (reference sequence).

This clonotype was detected only a few times. This rearrangement joins TRBV20-1 to TRBJ2-3, with 10 bases matching TRBD1. The CDR3 consists of 15 residues. J gave up 4 bases and V 1 base, and 5 bases lay outside the gene matches. Germline assignment: CDR1 DFQATT and CDR2 SNEGSKA (reference sequence). CDR3 sequence (DNA): TGCAGTGCTAGAGGATGGACAGGGGGGGCAGATACGCAGTATTTT. Translation: CSARGWTGGADTQYF.

This clonotype was recorded a few times. The chain is built from TRBV20-1 and TRBJ2-1, with D possibly TRBD1 on 5 matching bases. The V end was cut by 3 bases, the J end by 9 bases, with 9 bases between. Germline V CDR1 and CDR2: DFQATT, SNEGSKA (reference sequence). The CDR3 has 11 residues. The CDR3 DNA follows: TGCAGTGCTAGTCAGGGCGGTGAGCAGTTCTTC. The encoded protein is CSASQGGEQFF.